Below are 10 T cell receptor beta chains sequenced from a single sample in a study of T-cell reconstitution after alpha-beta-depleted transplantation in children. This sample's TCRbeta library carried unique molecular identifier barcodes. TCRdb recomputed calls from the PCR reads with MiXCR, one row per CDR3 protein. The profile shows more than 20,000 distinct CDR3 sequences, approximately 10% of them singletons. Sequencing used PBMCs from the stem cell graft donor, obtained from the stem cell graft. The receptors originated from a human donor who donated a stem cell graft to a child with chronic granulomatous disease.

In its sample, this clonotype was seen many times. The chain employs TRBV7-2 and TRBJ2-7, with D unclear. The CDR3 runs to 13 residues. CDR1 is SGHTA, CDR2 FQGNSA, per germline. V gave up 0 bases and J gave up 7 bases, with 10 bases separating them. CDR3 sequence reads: CASSLAIVREQYF. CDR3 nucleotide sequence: TGTGCCAGCAGCTTAGCGATAGTCCGAGAGCAGTACTTC. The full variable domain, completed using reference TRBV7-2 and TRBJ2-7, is GAGVSQSPSNKVTEKGKDVELRCDPISGHTALYWYRQSLGQGLEFLIYFQGNSAPDKSGLPSDRFSAERTGGSVSTLTIQRTQQEDSAVYLCASSLAIVREQYFGPGTRLTVT.

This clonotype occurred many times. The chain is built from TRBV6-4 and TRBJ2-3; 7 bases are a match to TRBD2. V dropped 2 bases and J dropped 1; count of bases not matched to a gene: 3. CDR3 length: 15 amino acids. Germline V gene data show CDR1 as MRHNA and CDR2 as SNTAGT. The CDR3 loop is CASSDQGGGTDTQYF. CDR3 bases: TGTGCCAGCAGTGACCAGGGAGGGGGCACAGATACGCAGTATTTT.

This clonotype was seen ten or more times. In nucleotides, the CDR3 is TGTGCCAGCAGTGAACTAGCGGGGGCCAACGTCCTGACTTTC. Translating gives CASSELAGANVLTF. J is TRBJ2-6 and V is TRBV6-4; 7 nucleotides agree with TRBD2. The V and J ends lost 3 bases and 4 bases, in that order; junction bases with no gene match: 0. Germline CDR1 reads MRHNA; CDR2 reads SNTAGT. This CDR3 contains 14 residues.

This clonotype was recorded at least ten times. CDR3 sequence reads: CASSVDPGGPGELFF. Here the CDR3 DNA reads TGTGCCAGCAGCGTAGATCCGGGAGGTCCCGGGGAGCTGTTTTTT. V usage is TRBV9 and J usage is TRBJ2-2; 7 positions agree with TRBD2. This CDR3 region has 15 residues. V shed 0 bases, J shed 6 bases, and the junction held 5 bases outside the gene matches. Per the germline V gene, CDR1 is SGDLS and CDR2 is YYNGEE. Full variable domain (missing parts from reference TRBV9 and TRBJ2-2): DSGVTQTPKHLITATGQRVTLRCSPRSGDLSVYWYQQSLDQGLQFLIQYYNGEERAKGNILERFSAQQFPDLHSELNLSSLELGDSALYFCASSVDPGGPGELFFGEGSRLTVL.

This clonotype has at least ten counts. The CDR3 nucleotides are TGCAGCGTTTCGCGGGAGTCGTATACGCAGTATTTT. It codes for CSVSRESYTQYF. The chain uses TRBV29-1 and TRBJ2-3; TRBD2 aligns across 7 bases. Germline V gene sequence: CDR1 SQVTM, CDR2 ANQGSEA. Unmatched junction bases numbered 6, after V lost 5 bases and J lost 7 bases. This CDR3 has 12 amino acids.

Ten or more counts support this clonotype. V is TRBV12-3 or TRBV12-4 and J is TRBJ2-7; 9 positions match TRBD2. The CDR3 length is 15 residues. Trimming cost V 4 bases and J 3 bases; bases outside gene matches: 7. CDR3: CASSSVAGARYEQYF. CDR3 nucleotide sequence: TGTGCCAGCAGTTCTGTAGCGGGAGCCCGCTACGAGCAGTACTTC.

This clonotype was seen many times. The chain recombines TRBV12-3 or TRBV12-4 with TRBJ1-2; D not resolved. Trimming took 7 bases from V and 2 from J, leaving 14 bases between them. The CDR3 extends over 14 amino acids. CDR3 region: CASTPSGVNYGYTF. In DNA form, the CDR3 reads TGTGCCAGCACCCCCTCGGGAGTGAACTATGGCTACACCTTC.

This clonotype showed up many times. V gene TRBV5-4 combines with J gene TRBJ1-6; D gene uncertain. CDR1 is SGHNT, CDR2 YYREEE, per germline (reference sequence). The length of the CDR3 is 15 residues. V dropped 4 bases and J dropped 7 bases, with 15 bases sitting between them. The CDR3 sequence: CASSEDDLSNSPLHF. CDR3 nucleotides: TGTGCCAGCAGCGAAGACGATCTCTCAAATTCACCCCTCCACTTT.

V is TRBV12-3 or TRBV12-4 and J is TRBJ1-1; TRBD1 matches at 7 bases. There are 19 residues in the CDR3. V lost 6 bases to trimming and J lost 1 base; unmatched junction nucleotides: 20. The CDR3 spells CASSLRQGRLSEKNTEAFF. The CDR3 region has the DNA TGTGCCAGCAGCCTTAGACAGGGTCGGCTTTCCGAAAAGAACACTGAAGCTTTCTTT.

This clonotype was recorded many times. The CDR3, as DNA: TGTGCCAGCAGTGTTAGCCGGGGGGACAGGGGGAATCAGCCCCAGCATTTT. Translated, it gives CASSVSRGDRGNQPQHF. V gene TRBV27 combines with J gene TRBJ1-5, with 11 bases fitting TRBD1. V lost 5 bases to trimming and J lost 4 bases; unmatched junction nucleotides: 10. The CDR3 is 17 amino acids. In germline, CDR1 is MNHEY, CDR2 SMNVEV (reference sequence).